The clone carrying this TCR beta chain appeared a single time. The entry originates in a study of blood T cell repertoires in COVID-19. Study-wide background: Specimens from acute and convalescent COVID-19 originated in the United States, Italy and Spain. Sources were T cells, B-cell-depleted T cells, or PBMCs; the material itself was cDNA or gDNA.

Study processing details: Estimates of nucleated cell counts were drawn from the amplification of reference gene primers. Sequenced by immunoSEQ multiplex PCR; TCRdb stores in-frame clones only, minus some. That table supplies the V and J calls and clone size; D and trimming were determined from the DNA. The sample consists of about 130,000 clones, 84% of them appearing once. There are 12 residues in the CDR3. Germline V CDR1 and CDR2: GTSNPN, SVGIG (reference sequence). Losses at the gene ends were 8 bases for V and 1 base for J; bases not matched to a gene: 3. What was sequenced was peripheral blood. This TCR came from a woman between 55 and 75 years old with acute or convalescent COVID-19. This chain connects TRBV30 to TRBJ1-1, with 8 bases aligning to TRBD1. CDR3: CARQGWNTEAFF. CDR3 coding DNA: TGTGCCAGACAGGGGTGGAACACTGAAGCTTTCTTT.